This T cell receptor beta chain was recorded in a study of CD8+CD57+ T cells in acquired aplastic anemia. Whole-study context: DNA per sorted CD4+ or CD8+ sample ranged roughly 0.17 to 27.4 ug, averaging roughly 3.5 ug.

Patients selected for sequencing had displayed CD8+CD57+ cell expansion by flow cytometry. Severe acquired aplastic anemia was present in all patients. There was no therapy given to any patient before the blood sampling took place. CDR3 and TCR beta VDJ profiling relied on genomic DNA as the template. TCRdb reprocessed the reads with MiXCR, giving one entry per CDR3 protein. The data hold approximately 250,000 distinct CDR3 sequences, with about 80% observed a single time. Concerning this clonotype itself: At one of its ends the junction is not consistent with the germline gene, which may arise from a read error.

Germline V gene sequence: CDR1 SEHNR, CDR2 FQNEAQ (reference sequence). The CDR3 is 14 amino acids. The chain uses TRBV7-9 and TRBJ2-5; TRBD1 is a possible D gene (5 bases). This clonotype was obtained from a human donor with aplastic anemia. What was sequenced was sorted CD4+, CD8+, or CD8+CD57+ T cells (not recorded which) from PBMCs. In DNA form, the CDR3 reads TGTGCCAGCACCACGCAGGGTTTGGATAATTCACCCCTCTTT. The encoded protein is CASTTQGLDNSPLF.